These 32 T cell receptor beta chains share one sample of origin, sequenced in a study of T cells in women clearing cervical HPV infection. Sequenced by immunoSEQ multiplex PCR; TCRdb stores in-frame clones only, minus some. The data show 25,000 to 35,000 clones, and the top ten clones hold around 2.8%. The material sequenced was blood buffy coat. The receptors come from a woman between 18 and 70 years old with a cervical HPV16 infection that either progressed to CIN3+ or cleared (not recorded which).

Concerning this clone itself: The missing CDR3 end, 3 residues past where the read stops, is filled in from the germline J gene. The rearrangement uses TRBV5-6 and TRBJ2-1; 13 bases fit TRBD2. The CDR3 is 15 amino acids. Germline loops: CDR1 SGHDT, CDR2 YYEEEE. V was clipped by 5 bases and J by 2 bases; unmatched bases: 1. CDR3 bases read: TGTGCCAGCAGACTAGCGGGAGGGCCCTACAATGAG. Amino acid sequence: CASRLAGGPYNE. The complete CDR3 sequence is CASRLAGGPYNEQFF.

Comments on this clone: The read stops 3 residues short of the end of the CDR3; the missing end is completed from the germline J gene. V gene TRBV19 combines with J gene TRBJ2-5; TRBD2 matches at 10 bases. The trim removed 2 bases at V and 5 bases at J, leaving 5 bases unmatched. The CDR3 loop spans 15 amino acids. Germline assignment: CDR1 LNHDA and CDR2 SQIVND (reference sequence). CDR3 bases read: TGTGCCAGTAGTATATCTAGCGGGGGAGGGGAGACC. Protein product: CASSISSGGGET. In full, the CDR3 is CASSISSGGGETQYF.

Comment on this clone: The read comes to an end 3 residues before the CDR3 does, leaving the germline J gene to fill in the end. This sequence joins TRBV12-5 and TRBJ1-5; the D gene is possibly TRBD1 (5 bases). The length of the CDR3 is 14 residues. Germline V lookup: CDR1 LGHNT, CDR2 FRNRAP. The V gene lost 3 bases and the J gene lost 4 bases, with 10 bases spanning the gap. The CDR3 DNA, read in part, is TGTGCTAGTGGTTTCGGGGGAGATAATCAGCCC. Translated: CASGFGGDNQP. The full CDR3 protein reads CASGFGGDNQPQHF.

A note on this clone: The missing CDR3 end, 3 residues past where the read stops, is filled in from the germline J gene. This chain connects TRBV4-2 to TRBJ2-2, with TRBD2 as a possible D gene (5 bases). Trimming took off 5 bases at V and 0 bases at J, with 10 bases between the two ends. The CDR3 consists of 15 residues. CDR1 LGHNA and CDR2 YNFKEQ come from the germline V gene. Partial CDR3 DNA: TGTGCCAGCAGCTTTCTAGCAGCGAACACCGGGGAG. The encoded protein is CASSFLAANTGE. The full CDR3 protein is CASSFLAANTGELFF.

A remark on this clone: The read is 3 residues too short to cover the CDR3 end, so that end is filled in from the germline J gene. The V and J genes are TRBV12-3 or TRBV12-4 and TRBJ2-3; possible D gene TRBD1, 5 bases. CDR3 length: 11 amino acids. V dropped 7 bases and J dropped 6 bases, with 8 bases sitting between them. CDR3 bases read: TGTGCCAGCACTCCAGGGGATACG. Encoded protein: CASTPGDT. The full CDR3 is CASTPGDTQYF.

A remark on this clone: The read ends 3 residues shy of where the CDR3 ends; the end is completed using the germline J gene. The rearrangement uses TRBV19 and TRBJ2-7, with 7 bases identical to TRBD1. Germline trimming cut 6 bases from V and 0 bases from J; bases unmatched to any gene: 2. Germline V gene data show CDR1 as LNHDA and CDR2 as SQIVND (reference sequence). The CDR3 sequence is 13 residues long. CDR3 sequence: CASRGQSSYEQYF. The covered CDR3 bases are TGTGCCAGTAGGGGACAGAGCTCCTACGAG.

Of note for this clone: Read sequence stops 3 residues before the CDR3 end, and the germline J gene provides the missing end. The rearrangement uses TRBV29-1 and TRBJ2-3; 8 bases agree with TRBD1. Germline V gives CDR1 SQVTM, CDR2 ANQGSEA. CDR3 size: 15 residues. J gave up 8 bases and V 0 bases, and 10 bases lay outside the gene matches. CDR3 protein: CSVEDPGQGGRTQYF. CDR3 DNA, as far as it was read: TGCAGCGTTGAAGATCCAGGACAGGGAGGACGTACG.

Turning to this clone: Coverage ceases 3 residues before the CDR3 finishes, and the germline J gene fills in the end. The chain couples TRBV5-1 to TRBJ1-1; D uncertain. Germline assignment: CDR1 SGHRS and CDR2 YFSETQ. V lost 0 bases, J lost 7 bases, and 13 bases lay in between. CDR3 length equals 14 residues. The DNA read from the CDR3 is TGCGCCAGCAGCTTGGCCATTGACACCAGTGAA. It translates to CASSLAIDTSE. The full CDR3 is CASSLAIDTSEAFF.

As to this clone: The CDR3 is cut off 3 residues early in the read; its end comes from the germline J gene. The chain joins TRBV5-1 to TRBJ2-5; D is undetermined. The V end lost 3 bases, the J end lost 2 bases, and 2 bases lay between the germline ends. Germline V gene lookup returns CDR1 SGHRS and CDR2 YFSETQ. This CDR3 is 11 amino acids long. The DNA read from the CDR3 is TGCGCCAGCAGCTCACAAGAGACC. Protein product: CASSSQET. Given in full, the CDR3 is CASSSQETQYF.

On this clone itself: The read terminates 3 residues before the CDR3 end, so the remaining end is supplied by the germline J gene. V and J are TRBV5-4 and TRBJ2-2; no clear D gene. CDR1 SGHNT and CDR2 YYREEE come from the germline V gene (reference sequence). CDR3 length: 12 residues. V dropped 3 bases and J dropped 8 bases, with 8 bases sitting between them. The sequenced CDR3 bases are TGTGCCAGCAGCTCGCAGAGGGGGGAG. It encodes CASSSQRGE. The full CDR3 protein is CASSSQRGELFF.

In regard to this clone: The read finishes 3 residues shy of the CDR3 end, and the germline J gene is used to complete it. The V gene is TRBV10-3, the J gene TRBJ2-3; TRBD2 matches 11 bases. The germline CDR1 and CDR2 sequences are ENHRY and SYGVKD. This CDR3 is built from 15 residues. The covered CDR3 bases are TGTGCCATCAGTGATCTAGCGGGAGGAAGCGAGACG. Amino acids: CAISDLAGGSET. From start to end, the CDR3 is CAISDLAGGSETQYF.

CDR3: CASSAPPGQGANTQYF. Partial CDR3 DNA: TGTGCCAGCAGCGCCCCTCCGGGACAGGGGGCAAATACG. The V and J genes are TRBV5-4 and TRBJ2-3, with 12 bases identical to TRBD1. The read finishes 3 residues shy of the CDR3 end, and the germline J gene is used to complete it. The V segment lost 4 bases and the J segment 7 bases; nucleotides outside the gene matches: 10. Germline V lookup: CDR1 SGHNT, CDR2 YYREEE (reference sequence). This CDR3 is built from 16 residues.

With respect to this clone: The sequence runs out 3 residues before the end of the CDR3; the remainder is reconstructed from the germline J gene. This sequence joins TRBV29-1 and TRBJ2-2; a weak D match, TRBD2 (5 bases). The CDR3 spans 12 residues. CDR1 and CDR2 from the germline V gene are SQVTM and ANQGSEA. The V end was cut by 6 bases, the J end by 0 bases, with 5 bases between. The CDR3 here is CSVAANTGELFF. The covered CDR3 bases are TGCAGCGTAGCGGCGAACACCGGGGAG.

About this clone: The CDR3 end lies 3 residues beyond the end of the read and is filled in from the germline J gene. The chain has TRBV29-1 and TRBJ2-3, with 9 bases that match TRBD2. The CDR3 length is 16 residues. Per the germline V gene, CDR1 is SQVTM and CDR2 is ANQGSEA. Unmatched junction bases numbered 13, after V lost 3 bases and J lost 6 bases. The sequenced part of the CDR3 DNA is TGCAGCGTTGATAGCGGGAGCCCGACTACGTTCGATACG. It codes for CSVDSGSPTTFDT. The CDR3 reads in full as CSVDSGSPTTFDTQYF.

In regard to this clone: With the read ending 3 residues before the CDR3 end, the germline J gene is used to fill in that end. The chain has TRBV7-8 and TRBJ2-7; 9 bases match TRBD2. Germline-derived CDR1 and CDR2 are SGHVS and FQNEAQ. The CDR3 loop spans 15 amino acids. Unmatched junction bases numbered 5, after V lost 0 bases and J lost 5 bases. The CDR3 bases that were read are TGTGCCAGCAGCTTAGCGCGGGGGGGTATCGACGAG. This translates into CASSLARGGIDE. The full CDR3 reads CASSLARGGIDEQYF. Based on the CDR3 plus reference TRBV7-8 and TRBJ2-7, the full variable domain is GAGVSQSPRYKVAKRGQDVALRCDPISGHVSLFWYQQALGQGPEFLTYFQNEAQLDKSGLPSDRFFAERPEGSVSTLKIQRTQQEDSAVYLCASSLARGGIDEQYFGPGTRLTVT.

Concerning this clone itself: Sequencing ends 3 residues short of the CDR3 end; the germline J gene provides the rest. The V and J genes are TRBV5-1 and TRBJ1-6; TRBD1 matches 8 bases. The CDR3 extends over 15 amino acids. Per the germline V gene, CDR1 is SGHRS and CDR2 is YFSETQ. Trimming removed 0 bases from V and 12 bases from J; junction bases left unmatched: 8. The CDR3 protein is CASSLVQGAREPLHF. The sequenced part of the CDR3 DNA is TGCGCCAGCAGCTTGGTGCAGGGGGCACGAGAACCC.

Turning to this clone: The read ends 3 residues early relative to the CDR3; the germline J gene fills the gap. This sequence joins TRBV2 and TRBJ2-7, with TRBD2 matching 7 bases. V dropped 7 bases and J dropped 0; count of bases not matched to a gene: 6. The CDR3 extends over 14 amino acids. The germline V gene has CDR1 SNHLY and CDR2 FYNNEI. Incomplete CDR3 DNA: TGTGCCAGCAAGAGCGGGGAAAACTCCTACGAG. As protein: CASKSGENSYE. The full CDR3 protein reads CASKSGENSYEQYF. Supplemented by reference TRBV2 and TRBJ2-7, the full variable domain reads EPEVTQTPSHQVTQMGQEVILRCVPISNHLYFYWYRQILGQKVEFLVSFYNNEISEKSEIFDDQFSVERPDGSNFTLKIRSTKLEDSAMYFCASKSGENSYEQYFGPGTRLTVT.

Regarding this clone: The missing CDR3 end, 3 residues past where the read stops, is filled in from the germline J gene. This chain uses TRBV2 with TRBJ2-7; D gene uncertain. The V end lost 5 bases, the J end lost 3 bases, and 5 bases lay between the germline ends. The germline V gene encodes CDR1 SNHLY and CDR2 FYNNEI. The CDR3 is made up of 11 amino acids. The CDR3 bases that were read are TGTGCCAGCAGTTCTAACTACGAG. Translation: CASSSNYE. The full CDR3 sequence reads CASSSNYEQYF.

Concerning this clone itself: The observed sequence ends 3 residues before the CDR3 terminus, with the missing tail filled in from the germline J gene. V usage is TRBV5-1 and J usage is TRBJ2-5; 12 bases map to TRBD2. The germline V gene encodes CDR1 SGHRS and CDR2 YFSETQ. J lost 4 bases, V lost 0 bases, and 13 bases had no gene match. This CDR3 has 19 residues. Partial CDR3 DNA: TGCGCCAGCAGCTTGGGCGCGCCTAGCGGGGGGGCTTATCCAGAGACC. The encoded protein is CASSLGAPSGGAYPET. The full CDR3 is CASSLGAPSGGAYPETQYF.

Comments on this clone: Read coverage stops 3 residues before the CDR3 terminus; the germline J gene supplies the remainder. The V gene is TRBV20-1, the J gene TRBJ2-1; 8 bases map to TRBD1. Germline CDR1 is DFQATT and CDR2 is SNEGSKA (reference sequence). V was pared by 5 bases and J by 5 bases, with 8 bases of the junction left unmatched. CDR3 length: 14 residues. The CDR3 loop is CSAGNPGQDNEQFF. Incomplete CDR3 DNA: TGCAGTGCTGGTAACCCGGGACAGGACAATGAG.

As concerns this clone: The read halts 3 residues ahead of the CDR3 end, with the missing end drawn from the germline J gene. The genes are TRBV18 and TRBJ1-2, with 7 bases identical to TRBD1. CDR1 and CDR2 from the germline V gene are KGHSH and LQKENI. CDR3 length equals 15 residues. The CDR3 reads CASSPVGDSSYDYTF. The sequenced CDR3 bases are TGTGCCAGCTCACCAGTCGGGGACAGCTCCTACGAC.

As regards this clone: The CDR3 end is not reached by the read, which stops 3 residues before it; the germline J gene fills it in. The rearrangement links TRBV29-1 to TRBJ1-3; D uncertain. Germline loops: CDR1 SQVTM, CDR2 ANQGSEA. CDR3 length equals 11 residues. V was pared by 5 bases and J by 3 bases, with 5 bases between. The part of the CDR3 DNA that was read is TGCAGCGTTAGCATTGGAAACACC. Translating it yields CSVSIGNT. The full CDR3 protein is CSVSIGNTIYF.

The CDR3 protein is CASSSSLEIEQFF. The part of the CDR3 DNA that was read is TGTGCCAGCAGCTCTTCTCTAGAGATTGAG. The gene calls are TRBV11-2 and TRBJ2-1; D is ambiguous. The read ends 3 residues before the CDR3 terminus; that terminus is restored from the germline J gene. This CDR3 contains 13 residues. V was cut by 4 bases and J by 9 bases, with 13 bases left in between. The germline CDR1 and CDR2 sequences are SGHAT and FQNNGV. Based on the CDR3 plus reference TRBV11-2 and TRBJ2-1, the full variable domain is EAGVAQSPRYKIIEKRQSVAFWCNPISGHATLYWYQQILGQGPKLLIQFQNNGVVDDSQLPKDRFSAERLKGVDSTLKIQPAKLEDSAVYLCASSSSLEIEQFFGPGTRLTVL.

As to this clone: The read falls 3 residues short of the CDR3 end, and the missing part is taken from the germline J gene. This chain connects TRBV29-1 to TRBJ2-1; 10 positions agree with TRBD2. Germline V gives CDR1 SQVTM, CDR2 ANQGSEA. V shed 6 bases, J shed 2 bases, and the junction held 1 base outside the gene matches. The CDR3 totals 13 residues. The CDR3 loop reads CSVSGRAYNEQFF. The covered CDR3 bases are TGCAGCGTCAGCGGGAGGGCCTACAATGAG.

Of note for this clone: The sequence runs out 3 residues before the end of the CDR3; the remainder is reconstructed from the germline J gene. V is TRBV5-1 and J is TRBJ2-1, with 13 bases that match TRBD2. In germline, CDR1 is SGHRS, CDR2 YFSETQ. The CDR3 consists of 16 residues. V shed 0 bases and J 9 bases; nucleotides not matched to a gene: 6. The sequenced part of the CDR3 DNA is TGCGCCAGCAGCTTGGTAGGACTAGCGGGAGTAGTTGAG. This translates into CASSLVGLAGVVE. The whole CDR3 sequence reads CASSLVGLAGVVEQFF. The full variable domain, in which reference TRBV5-1 and TRBJ2-1 provide the parts outside the CDR3, is KAGVTQTPRYLIKTRGQQVTLSCSPISGHRSVSWYQQTPGQGLQFLFEYFSETQRNKGNFPGRFSGRQFSNSRSEMNVSTLELGDSALYLCASSLVGLAGVVEQFFGPGTRLTVL.

As regards this clone: Read coverage stops 3 residues before the CDR3 terminus; the germline J gene supplies the remainder. The V call is TRBV20-1, the J call TRBJ1-2; D is unresolved. The CDR3 totals 13 residues. Trimming left V 0 bases short and J 0 bases short, with 5 bases between. The germline gives CDR1 DFQATT, CDR2 SNEGSKA (reference sequence). Incomplete CDR3 DNA: TGCAGTGCTAGAGAGGGCCCTAACTATGGC. It yields the protein CSAREGPNYG. The full CDR3 protein is CSAREGPNYGYTF.

On this clone itself: The CDR3 end falls 3 residues outside the read, so it is completed with the germline J gene. The chain couples TRBV4-2 to TRBJ1-4, with D uncertain. V lost 2 bases, J lost 8 bases, and 9 bases lay in between. The CDR3 has 13 amino acids. Germline V lookup: CDR1 LGHNA, CDR2 YNFKEQ. The DNA read from the CDR3 is TGTGCCAGCAGCCAAAAGTTACGGGAAAAA. It yields the protein CASSQKLREK. The entire CDR3 protein is CASSQKLREKLFF.

Concerning this clone: The sequence runs out 3 residues before the end of the CDR3; the remainder is reconstructed from the germline J gene. The chain combines TRBV7-8 with TRBJ1-2, with D possibly being TRBD1 (6 bases). V lost 5 bases, J lost 7 bases, and 20 bases lay in between. CDR3 length: 15 amino acids. The V gene's germline CDR1 is SGHVS and CDR2 FQNEAQ. CDR3 bases read: TGTGCCAGCAGCGCAAACTTACAGGGCGAGCGTGGC. It is translated as CASSANLQGERG. The CDR3 in full is CASSANLQGERGYTF.

Concerning this clone itself: With the read ending 3 residues before the CDR3 end, the germline J gene is used to fill in that end. The rearrangement joins TRBV4-2 to TRBJ2-3; 10 bases line up with TRBD2. V was pared by 4 bases and J by 0 bases, with 4 bases of the junction left unmatched. CDR3 length: 16 amino acids. CDR1 and CDR2 (germline): LGHNA, YNFKEQ. The CDR3 DNA, read in part, is TGTGCCAGCAGCCCCTCGACTAGCGGGAGCACAGATACG. Its translation: CASSPSTSGSTDT. The complete CDR3 sequence is CASSPSTSGSTDTQYF.

About this clone: The read terminates 3 residues ahead of where the CDR3 ends, so the germline J gene completes it. The J gene is TRBJ2-1, the V gene TRBV18, with TRBD1 identical over 8 bases. Trimming at V came to 6 bases and at J to 7 bases, leaving 20 bases not matched to a gene. Per germline, CDR1 KGHSH and CDR2 LQKENI. This CDR3 is built from 18 residues. The part of the CDR3 DNA that was read is TGTGCCAGCTCCCCCCCGACCGGACAGGGAACGGGCTGGAATGAG. It yields the protein CASSPPTGQGTGWNE. The entire CDR3 is CASSPPTGQGTGWNEQFF.

This chain's CDR3 is CATSRATSGVSYEQYF. Partial CDR3 DNA: TGTGCCACCAGCAGAGCAACTAGCGGGGTATCCTACGAG. The J gene is TRBJ2-7, the V gene TRBV15; 10 bases are shared with TRBD2. With the read ending 3 residues before the CDR3 end, the germline J gene is used to fill in that end. Germline V lookup: CDR1 LNHNV, CDR2 YYDKDF (reference sequence). The trim removed 1 base at V and 1 base at J, leaving 4 bases unmatched. The CDR3 consists of 16 residues. Full variable domain (outside the CDR3, taken from reference TRBV15 and TRBJ2-7): DAMVIQNPRYQVTQFGKPVTLSCSQTLNHNVMYWYQQKSSQAPKLLFHYYDKDFNNEADTPDNFQSRRPNTSFCFLDIRSPGLGDTAMYLCATSRATSGVSYEQYFGPGTRLTVT.

In regard to this clone: The DNA ends 3 residues before the CDR3 does, and the rest of the CDR3 is filled in from the germline J gene. The chain joins TRBV2 to TRBJ1-6; 12 nucleotides match TRBD1. Germline V gene lookup returns CDR1 SNHLY and CDR2 FYNNEI. The CDR3 contains 16 residues. Trimming cost V 5 bases and J 10 bases; bases outside gene matches: 9. Partial CDR3 DNA: TGTGCCAGCAGTCCTTCGGGACAGGGGGCTTTGTCACCC. Its translation is CASSPSGQGALSP. The entire CDR3 is CASSPSGQGALSPLHF.